This entry concerns a single T cell receptor beta chain. Germline assignment: CDR1 SGHVS and CDR2 FQNEAQ. CDR3 length: 16 residues. Trimming took 9 bases from V and 4 from J; bases not matched to a gene: 15. The data derive from a study of blood T cell repertoires in COVID-19. Study at large: From T cells, B-cell-depleted T cells, or PBMCs came the material, which was cDNA or gDNA.

Clones were sequenced by immunoSEQ multiplex PCR, and TCRdb holds only the in-frame ones, with some missing. The repertoire holds approximately 140,000 clones, with about 86% as singletons. The chain uses TRBV7-8 and TRBJ2-3; 8 bases align to TRBD2. The receptor comes from a woman aged 55-69 years with acute or convalescent COVID-19. The specimen sequenced was peripheral blood. As DNA, the CDR3 is TGTGCCAGTTGGCCCCTTAGCGGGGTCGGGGCAGATACGCAGTATTTT. Amino acid sequence: CASWPLSGVGADTQYF. Looking up the rest from reference TRBV7-8 and TRBJ2-3 gives the full variable domain: GAGVSQSPRYKVAKRGQDVALRCDPISGHVSLFWYQQALGQGPEFLTYFQNEAQLDKSGLPSDRFFAERPEGSVSTLKIQRTQQEDSAVYLCASWPLSGVGADTQYFGPGTRLTVL.